Below, 2 T cell receptor beta chains from the same sample are listed, as sequenced in a study of T-cell memory formation after mild COVID-19. TCRdb re-called the 5' RACE reads with MiXCR, one entry per CDR3 protein. The data contain about 560,000 distinct CDR3 sequences, roughly 22% of them singletons. The sequenced sample was PBMCs or a T cell subset sorted from them (not recorded which). These receptors all stem from an adult woman who had mild COVID-19 (a few samples of this study predate the infection). Cell type and time point are not known.

This clonotype was seen a handful of times. This chain connects TRBV20-1 to TRBJ2-7; no reliable D call. Trimming stripped 3 bases from V and 6 bases from J, with 12 bases between. CDR1 and CDR2 from the germline V gene are DFQATT and SNEGSKA (reference sequence). This CDR3 is 12 amino acids long. In DNA form, the CDR3 reads TGCAGTGCTAGTATACAGACCCTCGAGCAGTACTTC. Protein sequence: CSASIQTLEQYF.

This clonotype has only a few counts. The chain has TRBV24-1 and TRBJ1-1; no definite D call. The CDR3 is 13 amino acids. Germline V gene sequence: CDR1 KGHDR, CDR2 SFDVKD. V was shortened by 1 base and J by 3 bases, with 5 bases between the two germline ends. The CDR3 region has the DNA TGTGCCACCAGTGATTTAGAGTACACTGAAGCTTTCTTT. This translates into CATSDLEYTEAFF.